A selection of T cell receptor beta chains follows, all from one sample in a study of cytomegalovirus exposure and HLA in healthy donors. TCRdb keeps only in-frame clones here, not all; method: immunoSEQ multiplex PCR. Of around 70,000 clones listed, 60% to 80% are singletons. Sequences were obtained from PBMCs. These receptors came from a woman between 35 and 50 years old in good health and CMV-seropositive. Both conserved end residues are part of each CDR3. A D gene is named only where the DNA matches it firmly. Clone sizes are given selectively: once, few, many, or a class where the clone is expanded.

clone size	D gene	J gene	V gene	CDR3 DNA	CDR3 protein
-	-	TRBJ2-7	TRBV18	TGTGCCAGCTCACTACAAGGGGACGAGCAGTACTTC	CASSLQGDEQYF
once	TRBD1	TRBJ1-4	TRBV6-5	TGTGCCAGCAGTTATAACAGGGGGAATGAAAAACTGTTTTTT	CASSYNRGNEKLFF
-	-	TRBJ1-1	TRBV5-4	TGTGCCAGCAGCTTCCAACGGGGCACTGAAGCTTTCTTT	CASSFQRGTEAFF
-	-	TRBJ2-7	TRBV13	TGTGCCAGCAGCTTCATAGCCGCCTCCTACGAGCAGTACTTC	CASSFIAASYEQYF
-	TRBD2	TRBJ2-1	TRBV6-4	TGTGCCAGCAGTCCAGGACTAGCGGGGGGATGGGAGCAGTTCTTC	CASSPGLAGGWEQFF
-	TRBD1	TRBJ1-2	TRBV2	TGTGCCAGCAGGGTACAGGGGTCTAACTATGGCTACACCTTC	CASRVQGSNYGYTF
-	TRBD1	TRBJ2-5	TRBV19	TGTGCCAGTAGTAGCCCCTCCGGGACAGTCCAAGAGACCCAGTACTTC	CASSSPSGTVQETQYF
-	-	TRBJ1-4	TRBV14	TGTGCCAGCAGCAAACAGATGGCAACTAATGAAAAACTGTTTTTT	CASSKQMATNEKLFF
-	TRBD2	TRBJ2-1	TRBV7-9	TGTGCCAGCAGCTTAGCCCTAGCGGGGGCGTACAATGAGCAGTTCTTC	CASSLALAGAYNEQFF
many	TRBD1	TRBJ1-1	TRBV9	TGTGCCAGCAGCGTACAGGGGGCTAATACTGAAGCTTTCTTT	CASSVQGANTEAFF
-	TRBD1	TRBJ2-7	TRBV20-1	TGCAGTGCCCCCAGGGGGTCCGAGCAGTACTTC	CSAPRGSEQYF
-	-	TRBJ1-1	TRBV5-1	TGCGCCAGCAGCTTGTCGGGAGGAGACACTGAAGCTTTCTTT	CASSLSGGDTEAFF
few	TRBD2	TRBJ2-3	TRBV5-1	TGCGCCAGCAGCCGGGGGGGCACAGATACGCAGTATTTT	CASSRGGTDTQYF
-	TRBD1	TRBJ1-2	TRBV7-3	TGTGCCAGCAGCCAGGGGACAGCTGATGGCTACACCTTC	CASSQGTADGYTF
-	-	TRBJ2-5	TRBV5-6	TGTGCCAGCAGCTTGCGGCAGGGCGAGACCCAGTACTTC	CASSLRQGETQYF
few	TRBD2	TRBJ2-3	TRBV11-3	TGTGCCAGCAGCTTAGGCCCCCACAGCGGGGGGGATACGCAGTATTTT	CASSLGPHSGGDTQYF
-	-	TRBJ2-6	TRBV27	TGTGCCAGCAGTTTATGGGGGGGCGCTGGGGCCAACGTCCTGACTTTC	CASSLWGGAGANVLTF
-	-	TRBJ1-5	TRBV27	TGTGCCAGCAGTTTATCGAAAGGGGTCGGCAATCAGCCCCAGCATTTT	CASSLSKGVGNQPQHF